This T cell receptor beta chain was identified in a study of blood T cell repertoires in COVID-19. Turning to the study itself: PBMCs, B-cell-depleted T cells, or T cells were the source of the cDNA or gDNA that made up the material.

In the study's own analysis: By means of reference gene primer amplification, nucleated cell counts were estimated. Clones were read by immunoSEQ multiplex PCR, and TCRdb kept only the in-frame ones, dropping some. The V and J calls and clone size come from that table; D and trimming were worked out from the DNA. The table has nearly 110,000 clones, around 75% seen once. Germline V gene sequence: CDR1 SGHRS, CDR2 YFSETQ. The CDR3 runs to 14 residues. Trimming stripped 0 bases from V and 3 bases from J, with 10 bases between. The chain uses TRBV5-1 and TRBJ2-7; tentatively, D is TRBD1 (5 bases). Sample: peripheral blood. The clonotype originates from a human donor with acute or convalescent COVID-19. The donor label of this sample is uncertain. CDR3: CASSLGQGIYEQYF. CDR3 nucleotides: TGCGCCAGCAGCTTGGGTCAGGGAATCTACGAGCAGTACTTC.